This is a list of T cell receptor beta chains from one sample in a study of blood T cell repertoires in COVID-19. Repertoires were generated with immunoSEQ multiplex PCR, while TCRdb's copy carries only in-frame clones and drops some. The repertoire holds 200,000 to 300,000 clones, with roughly 90% as singletons. Sequencing was done on a sample of peripheral blood. These TCRs come from a man aged 25 to 45 with active or convalescent COVID-19. CDR3s include the opening cysteine and the closing phenylalanine or tryptophan. Fields, in order: clone size, D gene, V gene, J gene, CDR3 DNA, CDR3 protein. A D gene is named only where the DNA matches it firmly. Expanded clones are given a class, and other clones once, few, many or no size at all.

>NA|TRBD1|TRBV6-5|TRBJ1-2
TGTGCCAGCAGTTTGGGACAGGGAGACTATGGCTACACCTTC
CASSLGQGDYGYTF
>NA|TRBD1|TRBV6-5|TRBJ1-2
TGTGCCAGCAGCCGACAGGGGTATGGCTACACCTTC
CASSRQGYGYTF
>NA|NA|TRBV9|TRBJ1-1
TGTGCCAGCAGCGTCGGGAATTCGTACACTGAAGCTTTCTTT
CASSVGNSYTEAFF
>NA|NA|TRBV10-3|TRBJ2-7
TGTGCCATCAGTGAGTCGATTGGCGGCTACGAGCAGTACTTC
CAISESIGGYEQYF
>NA|NA|TRBV9|TRBJ2-7
TGTGCCAGCAGCGTAGGCGGGGGCGTAACCTACGAGCAGTACTTC
CASSVGGGVTYEQYF
>NA|TRBD2|TRBV6-6|TRBJ2-3
TGTGCCAGCACCCTGGGCGGGGGTGCAGATACGCAGTATTTT
CASTLGGGADTQYF
>NA|TRBD1|TRBV7-2|TRBJ1-5
TGTGCCAGCAGCCCTCAGACAGGGGGCGGCAATCAGCCCCAGCATTTT
CASSPQTGGGNQPQHF
>NA|TRBD1|TRBV5-1|TRBJ2-3
TGCGCCAGCAGCACAGGACAGGGACACGATACGCAGTATTTT
CASSTGQGHDTQYF
>NA|NA|TRBV5-4|TRBJ1-2
TGTGCCAGCAGCTTGGCCGCGGGTCAGAGCTATGGCTACACCTTC
CASSLAAGQSYGYTF
>few|NA|TRBV19|TRBJ1-6
TGTGCCAGTAGGTTTCTTGTCGATAATTCACCCCTCCACTTT
CASRFLVDNSPLHF
>NA|TRBD1|TRBV11-2|TRBJ2-7
TGTGCCAGCGCCCGGACAGGGTTCGCCTACGAGCAGTACTTC
CASARTGFAYEQYF
>few|TRBD1|TRBV27|TRBJ1-4
TGTGCCAGCAGTTTAGGACAGGGGGCGGTTTGGGAAAAACTGTTTTTT
CASSLGQGAVWEKLFF
>NA|TRBD1|TRBV5-1|TRBJ1-1
TGCGCCAGCAGCGCCGGGACAGTCGGGACTGAAGCTTTCTTT
CASSAGTVGTEAFF
>NA|TRBD1|TRBV11-2|TRBJ1-4
TGTGCCAGCAGCCCGTACAGGGGGGAAAATGAAAAACTGTTTTTT
CASSPYRGENEKLFF
>NA|NA|TRBV11-2|TRBJ2-3
TGTGCCAGCAGCCCAACCGGGTTTACAGATACGCAGTATTTT
CASSPTGFTDTQYF
>NA|NA|TRBV10-2|TRBJ1-2
TGCGCCAGCAGTGAAATTGGACAGATCTACTATGGCTACACCTTC
CASSEIGQIYYGYTF
>NA|TRBD1|TRBV6-2/TRBV6-3|TRBJ1-1
TGTGCCAGCAGTTACCGGCAGGGGGTAGGGAACACTGAAGCTTTCTTT
CASSYRQGVGNTEAFF
>NA|NA|TRBV19|TRBJ1-1
TGTGCCAGTAGTCTCCCGGGAGAGAACACTGAAGCTTTCTTT
CASSLPGENTEAFF
>NA|NA|TRBV7-9|TRBJ1-4
TGTGCCAGCTGCAGGTGGGGGGAGAATGAAAAACTGTTTTTT
CASCRWGENEKLFF
>few|NA|TRBV7-9|TRBJ1-3
TGTGCCAGCAGCGCGGACAGACGACTCTCTGGAAACACCATATATTTT
CASSADRRLSGNTIYF
>NA|TRBD2|TRBV7-2|TRBJ2-7
TGTGCCAGCAACTTAGGATTGGGGGGGGCCTACGAGCAGTACTTC
CASNLGLGGAYEQYF
>NA|NA|TRBV19|TRBJ1-2
TGTGCCAGTACCCCAAAGACAGGAATTAACTATGGCTACACCTTC
CASTPKTGINYGYTF
>NA|TRBD2|TRBV5-1|TRBJ2-3
TGCGCCAGCACTAGCGGGGGGTCAGATACGCAGTATTTT
CASTSGGSDTQYF
>NA|TRBD1|TRBV6-5|TRBJ1-4
TGTGCCAGCAGTTACGGGACAGGGGAAGAAAAACTGTTTTTT
CASSYGTGEEKLFF
>few|TRBD1|TRBV7-2|TRBJ1-1
TGTGCCAGCAGCTCACAGGGACAGGGGAACACTGAAGCTTTCTTT
CASSSQGQGNTEAFF
>NA|NA|TRBV29-1|TRBJ1-5
TGCAGCGCCGGACAGCCGAATCAGCCCCAGCATTTT
CSAGQPNQPQHF
>NA|TRBD2|TRBV7-3|TRBJ2-3
TGTGCCAGCAGCTCAGGACTAGCGGGGCTCACAGATACGCAGTATTTT
CASSSGLAGLTDTQYF
>NA|NA|TRBV5-1|TRBJ1-2
TGCGCCAGCAGCTTGCAGGTCGGGGTCGATGGCTACACCTTC
CASSLQVGVDGYTF
>NA|TRBD1|TRBV6-6|TRBJ2-2
TGTGCCAGCGTAGGACAGGGGGCAAGATGGACCGGGGAGCTGTTTTTT
CASVGQGARWTGELFF
>once|NA|TRBV7-9|TRBJ1-1
TGTGCCAGCAGCTTAGGGCTCGACAAAGGGGGAACTGAAGCTTTCTTT
CASSLGLDKGGTEAFF
>NA|NA|TRBV4-2|TRBJ2-3
TGTGCCAGCAGCCAAGCGGGGGGCCAAACAGATACGCAGTATTTT
CASSQAGGQTDTQYF
>NA|NA|TRBV27|TRBJ1-6
TGTGCCAGCAGTTTATTCCCTACGCCGAGAGGTTCACCCCTCCACTTT
CASSLFPTPRGSPLHF
>NA|TRBD1|TRBV2|TRBJ1-6
TGTGCCAGCAGCGCCTATACCCCGGGACAGGGTAATTCACCCCTCCACTTT
CASSAYTPGQGNSPLHF
>NA|NA|TRBV4-3|TRBJ2-7
TGCGCCAGCAGCCAAGACTCGGGGATGGGCGAGCAGTACTTC
CASSQDSGMGEQYF
>NA|NA|TRBV19|TRBJ2-1
TGTGCCAGTAGTACAAACAGCTATCCGACTAGATGGTACGATGAGCAGTTCTTC
CASSTNSYPTRWYDEQFF
>NA|TRBD2|TRBV6-5|TRBJ2-7
TGTGCCAGCGACTTGGGTAGCGGGGGATCCTACGAGCAGTACTTC
CASDLGSGGSYEQYF
>once|TRBD2|TRBV9|TRBJ2-2
TGTGCCAGCAGCCTACGGGAATTAGCGGGGGCCGGGGAGCTGTTTTTT
CASSLRELAGAGELFF
>NA|TRBD1|TRBV3-1/TRBV3-2|TRBJ1-1
TGTGCCAGCAGCCCCCGACAGGGGGGGGACACTGAAGCTTTCTTT
CASSPRQGGDTEAFF
>once|NA|TRBV5-6|TRBJ1-1
TGTGCCAGCAGCGAAACCCAGGGTACGGCTTTCTTT
CASSETQGTAFF
>NA|NA|TRBV7-3|TRBJ1-1
TGTGCCAGCAGCCCAGGGCGCATGAACACTGAAGCTTTCTTT
CASSPGRMNTEAFF
>NA|NA|TRBV21-1|TRBJ1-1
TGTGCCCCGCGGGGGGACGGGATGAGAGGTGAAGCTTTCTTT
CAPRGDGMRGEAFF
>NA|NA|TRBV6-5|TRBJ2-5
TGTGCCAGCAGTTCCGGTGTCTCCGAAGAGACCCAGTACTTC
CASSSGVSEETQYF
>NA|NA|TRBV11-2|TRBJ2-5
TGTGCCAGCACCGTAGCCCGCCGGGGAGAGACCCAGTACTTC
CASTVARRGETQYF
>once|TRBD1|TRBV19|TRBJ1-6
TGTGCCAGTAGTATCGGGACAGCTAATTCACCCCTCCACTTT
CASSIGTANSPLHF